The 23 T cell receptor beta chains in this list originate from one sample, sequenced in a study of T cells in Graves' hyperthyroidism and ophthalmopathy. Using RNA transcripts as the source, TCR beta CDR3 regions were amplified. The TCR CDR3 was amplified in a first-round RT-PCR using the HTBI primer set. Each CDR3 protein gets one entry after TCRdb re-called the multiplex PCR reads with MiXCR. In the table there are hundreds of thousands of distinct CDR3 sequences, around 46% of which are singletons. Sample: peripheral blood or thyroid tissue (not recorded which). The receptors shown here come from a woman between 18 and 29 years old with Graves' hyperthyroidism.

In its sample, this clonotype was seen a few times. The V and J genes are TRBV20-1 and TRBJ1-5; no firm D call. Germline CDR1 DFQATT, CDR2 SNEGSKA (reference sequence). V lost 0 bases and J lost 5, with 14 bases in between. The CDR3 has 15 amino acids. This CDR3 is CSARDRKGPHQPQHF. The CDR3 DNA is TGCAGTGCTAGAGATAGAAAGGGCCCCCATCAGCCCCAGCATTTT.

Regarding this clonotype: The junction differs from germline at one of its ends, possibly a read error. The genes are TRBV7-9 and TRBJ2-7; 13 positions match TRBD2. The CDR3 runs 15 residues. Germline V gene sequence: CDR1 SEHNR, CDR2 FQNEAQ (reference sequence). CDR3 sequence (DNA): TGTGCCAGCAGACCGGGACTAGCGGGACGCTACGAGCAGTGCTTC. Translating it yields CASRPGLAGRYEQCF.

Worth noting for this clonotype: A much more abundant neighbour one base away suggests this may be a read error. No conserved phenylalanine or tryptophan is present at the end of the CDR3, so a read error is the likely explanation. The chain uses TRBV19 and TRBJ1-6, with unresolved D. The V and J ends lost 4 bases and 15 bases respectively, with 13 bases between them. CDR1 is LNHDA, CDR2 SQIVND, per germline (reference sequence). CDR3 length: 12 amino acids. CDR3 residues: CASSTDARLLHS. As DNA, the CDR3 is TGTGCCAGTAGTACGGACGCCCGGCTCCTCCACTCT.

This clonotype was observed at least ten times. One end of the junction is discordant with germline, which a read error may explain. The chain is built from TRBV2 and TRBJ2-7, with 11 bases matching TRBD2. The CDR3 totals 12 residues. Per the germline V gene, CDR1 is SNHLY and CDR2 is FYNNEI. The CDR3 protein is CASSALAGETDF. CDR3 coding DNA: TGTGCCAGCAGTGCACTAGCGGGAGAGACAGACTTC.

The rearrangement links TRBV5-4 to TRBJ1-4, with a weak D call TRBD1 (5 bases). The V end was cut by 4 bases, the J end by 0 bases, with 13 bases between. CDR1 is SGHNT, CDR2 YYREEE, per germline (reference sequence). The CDR3 spans 16 residues. The CDR3 sequence: CASSPDRTSTNEKLFF. Written as DNA, the CDR3 is TGTGCCAGCAGCCCTGACCGGACATCAACTAATGAAAAACTGTTTTTT.

This clonotype turned up a few times. The rearrangement joins TRBV20-1 to TRBJ2-7; D is perhaps TRBD2 (5 bases). The germline CDR1 and CDR2 sequences are DFQATT and SNEGSKA (reference sequence). This CDR3 contains 14 residues. Trimming cost V 3 bases and J 3 bases, with 15 bases left between them. For the CDR3, the DNA is TGCAGTGCTAGGACCCCCAGAGGGATCTACGAGCAGTACTTC. As protein: CSARTPRGIYEQYF.

The J gene is TRBJ1-2, the V gene TRBV2; no definite D call. The V end lost 4 bases, the J end lost 8 bases, and 2 bases lay between the germline ends. The length of the CDR3 is 9 residues. Per germline, CDR1 SNHLY and CDR2 FYNNEI. CDR3 residues: CASSGGYTF. CDR3 nucleotides: TGTGCCAGCAGTGGAGGCTACACCTTC.

This rearrangement joins TRBV20-1 to TRBJ1-6; 8 bases line up with TRBD1. In germline, CDR1 is DFQATT, CDR2 SNEGSKA (reference sequence). The CDR3 extends over 17 amino acids. J gave up 13 bases and V 1 base, and 18 bases lay outside the gene matches. The CDR3 reads CSARGAGTGGGYPPLHF. The CDR3 DNA is TGCAGTGCTAGAGGGGCAGGGACAGGCGGGGGATACCCCCCCCTCCACTTT.

This clonotype occurred many times. The V and J genes are TRBV7-9 and TRBJ2-2, with a tentative D call TRBD1 (5 bases). V dropped 2 bases and J dropped 3 bases, with 7 bases sitting between them. Germline loops: CDR1 SEHNR, CDR2 FQNEAQ (reference sequence). The CDR3 loop spans 14 amino acids. CDR3 loop: CASSLQGYTGELFF. In DNA form, the CDR3 reads TGTGCCAGCAGCTTACAGGGCTACACCGGGGAGCTGTTTTTT.

V usage is TRBV2 and J usage is TRBJ1-1; the D is unclear. The V end was cut by 6 bases, the J end by 6 bases, with 8 bases between. The length of the CDR3 is 11 residues. Germline lookup yields CDR1 SNHLY and CDR2 FYNNEI. This chain's CDR3 is CASRDSSEAFF. CDR3 sequence (DNA): TGTGCCAGCAGGGACTCGTCTGAAGCTTTCTTT.

This clonotype showed up just a few times. A single base separates this from a much larger clone, so it may be a read error. Likely a read error: the CDR3 ends without its conserved phenylalanine or tryptophan. No DNA is shown, since the ends of the CDR3 on it are uncertain; the CDR3 is the one TCRdb lists. V is TRBV10-3 and J is TRBJ2-7; the table's D gene call, TRBD1, was not cross checked with the DNA. Germline lookup yields CDR1 ENHRY and CDR2 SYGVKD. The CDR3 extends over 11 residues, inclusive of both ends. The CDR3 sequence is CAISAQGHRGP.

This clonotype was seen just once. A much larger clone lies a single base off, so this may be a read error. This chain links TRBV24-1 with TRBJ2-7, with D uncertain. Trimming removed 7 bases at V and 9 bases at J, with 24 bases between. The CDR3 spans 15 residues. Germline V gene lookup returns CDR1 KGHDR and CDR2 SFDVKD. CDR3 region: CATSPATSDRDGQYF. The CDR3 DNA sequence: TGTGCCACCAGCCCCGCGACGTCAGATAGAGACGGGCAGTACTTC.

This sequence joins TRBV4-2 and TRBJ1-1; D uncertain. The CDR3 totals 12 residues. The V end was cut by 3 bases, the J end by 10 bases, with 12 bases between. CDR1 LGHNA and CDR2 YNFKEQ come from the germline V gene. Written as DNA, the CDR3 is TGTGCCAGCAGCCACCAAGATGGAGGAGCTTTCTTT. Amino acid sequence: CASSHQDGGAFF.

Concerning this clonotype itself: A read error is possible here, since a much larger clone lies one base away. The CDR3 carries no conserved terminal phenylalanine or tryptophan, so it likely arises from a read error. The rearrangement joins TRBV29-1 to TRBJ2-7; unclear D gene. The germline V gene encodes CDR1 SQVTM and CDR2 ANQGSEA. The V end was cut by 3 bases, the J end by 1 base, with 10 bases between. This CDR3 is built from 13 residues. The chain's CDR3 is CSVEIWGSYEQYL. The CDR3 DNA sequence: TGCAGCGTTGAGATTTGGGGTTCCTACGAGCAGTACCTC.

This sequence joins TRBV9 and TRBJ1-1; the D is unclear. CDR3 length equals 12 residues. The ends were cut back, 5 bases at V and 7 bases at J, with 12 bases in the middle. The germline V gene has CDR1 SGDLS and CDR2 YYNGEE. The CDR3 DNA reads as TGTGCCAGCAGTTTCGGGCGGAATGAAGCTTTCTTT. Protein sequence: CASSFGRNEAFF.

The rearrangement links TRBV20-1 to TRBJ1-3; no clear D gene. The CDR3 length is 14 residues. V was shortened by 5 bases and J by 4 bases, with 15 bases between the two germline ends. Germline CDR1 reads DFQATT; CDR2 reads SNEGSKA (reference sequence). DNA of the CDR3: TGCAGTGCTCCTAACTCGGCCGGGGGAAACACCATATATTTT. Its translation is CSAPNSAGGNTIYF.

The genes are TRBV7-2 and TRBJ2-7; D is uncertain. V shed 5 bases and J shed 3 bases, with 17 bases lying between them. The CDR3 loop spans 15 amino acids. The V gene's germline CDR1 is SGHTA and CDR2 FQGNSA. As DNA, the CDR3 is TGTGCCAGCAGCCCTAATCAGGCAGGAGTCTACGAGCAGTACTTC. It codes for CASSPNQAGVYEQYF.

The chain links TRBV10-3 to TRBJ1-2; no clear D gene. The germline CDR1 and CDR2 sequences are ENHRY and SYGVKD. The V and J ends lost 7 bases and 4 bases respectively, with 28 bases between them. The CDR3 loop spans 18 amino acids. Here the CDR3 reads CAINRVPGPKYWAYGYTF. The CDR3, as DNA: TGTGCCATCAACCGCGTGCCTGGCCCGAAGTACTGGGCCTATGGCTACACCTTC.

This clonotype was counted a few times. This sequence joins TRBV20-1 and TRBJ2-7; D remains ambiguous. Trimming took off 3 bases at V and 1 base at J, with 7 bases between the two ends. Germline CDR1 reads DFQATT; CDR2 reads SNEGSKA (reference sequence). This CDR3 spans 12 amino acids. The CDR3 DNA reads as TGCAGTGCTAGGGTCTTGTCCTACGAGCAGTACTTC. This sequence encodes CSARVLSYEQYF.

This clonotype was counted between two and nine times. The chain couples TRBV2 to TRBJ2-3; the D gene is possibly TRBD2 (5 bases). Per germline, CDR1 SNHLY and CDR2 FYNNEI. Trimming cost V 9 bases and J 0 bases, with 10 bases left between them. The CDR3 runs to 13 residues. This CDR3 reads CASSRGSTDTQYF. As DNA, the CDR3 is TGTGCCAGTTCCCGGGGTAGCACAGATACGCAGTATTTT.

In this sample, this clonotype turned up a few times. A single base separates this from a much larger clone, so it may be a read error. The chain links TRBV7-9 to TRBJ2-7; D remains unclear. The CDR3 has 12 amino acids. Trimming pared 2 bases from V and 4 bases from J, leaving 6 bases between. Germline V gives CDR1 SEHNR, CDR2 FQNEAQ (reference sequence). DNA of the CDR3: TGTGCCAGCAGCTTATCTACTTACGAGCAGTACTTC. Amino acids: CASSLSTYEQYF.

This clonotype showed up just a few times. The chain joins TRBV5-6 to TRBJ2-7; no definite D call. The V gene's germline CDR1 is SGHDT and CDR2 YYEEEE. The CDR3 has 11 amino acids. The V end was cut by 6 bases, the J end by 5 bases, with 9 bases between. This CDR3 reads CASTPQDEQYF. The CDR3 DNA is TGTGCCAGCACCCCTCAAGACGAGCAGTACTTC.

This clonotype was seen a handful of times. CDR3 nucleotides: TGTGCCAGTAGTAGAGGGGGGACAGGAATCTTGAACACTGAAGCTTTCTTT. Translation gives CASSRGGTGILNTEAFF. The chain recombines TRBV19 with TRBJ1-1; 8 positions agree with TRBD1. CDR1 and CDR2 from the germline V gene are LNHDA and SQIVND (reference sequence). There are 17 residues in the CDR3. V was pared by 4 bases and J by 0 bases, with 10 bases of the junction left unmatched. The whole variable domain, filled in from reference TRBV19 and TRBJ1-1, reads DGGITQSPKYLFRKEGQNVTLSCEQNLNHDAMYWYRQDPGQGLRLIYYSQIVNDFQKGDIAEGYSVSREKKESFPLTVTSAQKNPTAFYLCASSRGGTGILNTEAFFGQGTRLTVV.